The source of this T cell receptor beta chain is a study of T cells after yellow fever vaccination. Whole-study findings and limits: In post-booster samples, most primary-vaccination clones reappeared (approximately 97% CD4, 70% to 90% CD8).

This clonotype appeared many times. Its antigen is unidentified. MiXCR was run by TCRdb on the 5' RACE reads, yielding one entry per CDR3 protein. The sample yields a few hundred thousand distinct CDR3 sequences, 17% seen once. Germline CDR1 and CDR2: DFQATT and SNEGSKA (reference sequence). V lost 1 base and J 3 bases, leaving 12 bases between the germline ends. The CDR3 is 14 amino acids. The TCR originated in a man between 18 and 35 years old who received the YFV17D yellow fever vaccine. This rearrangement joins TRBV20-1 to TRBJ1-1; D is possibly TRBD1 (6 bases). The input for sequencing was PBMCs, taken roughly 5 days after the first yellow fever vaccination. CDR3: CSARATGRDTEAFF. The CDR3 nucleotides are TGCAGTGCTAGAGCCACAGGGCGCGACACTGAAGCTTTCTTT.